The sequence of this T cell receptor beta chain was determined in a study of blood T cells in healthy people across ages. This clonotype was observed many times. Its cognate antigen is unknown. Using a J-beta primer mix together with a sample-barcoded 5' primer, a second PCR was run for roughly 7 to 11 cycles. Every single cDNA molecule received a tag from a template-switch adaptor with 12 random nucleotides. A minimum of 2.5 million CDR3-containing paired-end reads was obtained for each sample. TCRdb re-called the 5' RACE reads through MiXCR, storing one row per CDR3 protein. Altogether 650,000 to 1,000,000 distinct CDR3 sequences are present, roughly 35% being singletons, with the ten largest covering about an eighth. Overall study findings and caveats: The percentage of naive T cells correlated strongly with TCR beta diversity. Observed TCR beta diversity per million T cells went down as age went up. This fall followed a roughly linear course with age.

The origin of this receptor is a man between 18 and 35 years old in good health. The sample taken for sequencing was blood.

This CDR3 reads CASSVGGYQETQYF. CDR3 DNA: TGTGCCAGCAGCGTAGGAGGGTACCAAGAGACCCAGTACTTC. The chain combines TRBV9 with TRBJ2-5, with TRBD2 as a possible D gene (5 bases). Trimming cost V 0 bases and J 0 bases, with 6 bases left between them. The germline gives CDR1 SGDLS, CDR2 YYNGEE. The CDR3 runs to 14 residues.